This TCR beta chain was recorded in a study of T cells after yellow fever vaccination (dated by TCRdb to about 2019). Study-wide context: Libraries from fractions with low cell numbers were prepared with the SMART-Seq v4 Ultra Low Input RNA kit. To track T-cell clones before and after primary and booster YFV17D yellow fever vaccination, bulk TCR alpha and beta repertoires were sequenced longitudinally. Two healthy male donors made up the cohort, one aged 18 to 30 years and the other aged 30 to 39 years. Bulk PBMC replicates and cell subsets were isolated from blood drawn at multiple timepoints before and after both primary and secondary immunization.

Many counts were recorded for this clonotype. The antigen this receptor binds is unknown. Within one base of it there is no much larger clone, and no base qualities were kept. TCR cDNA was synthesized by 5'RACE template switching, through which a universal primer site and unique molecular identifiers were introduced. Priming for cDNA synthesis came from both the TCR alpha and TCR beta constant segments. Library amplification used two PCR steps, and the second PCR step added sample barcodes and sequencing adapters. Libraries were sequenced on Illumina HiSeq 2500 (2x100 bp) or NovaSeq (2x150 bp). The published analysis was carried out like this. Reads were demultiplexed and collapsed into UMI consensus sequences with MIGEC, and V(D)J alignment was performed with MiXCR. Vaccine-responding clonotypes were identified with edgeR using replicate PBMC samples, with FDR below 0.01 and a log2 fold change above 5 up to day 15 being required. Bulk clonotypes were assigned CD4 or CD8 identity according to which sequenced CD4 or CD8 repertoire held them at higher abundance. Clones were called with MiXCR by TCRdb after fastp trimmed the public reads at Q25, and only in-frame beta chains were retained. All rows with the same CDR3 protein become a single entry with the most common DNA and genes. TCRdb, not the original authors, processed these V and J calls. The sample table lists around 160,000 distinct CDR3 sequences, about 7% of them with a count of one. Over 2% of the sample rests with the top ten.

General conclusions and limits of the study: Computational filtering was needed because FACS-sorted repertoires could contain abundant contaminating clonotypes from the bulk population. Only a couple of donors were included in the study, so the extent to which the findings can be generalized is limited. A small fraction of clonotypes appeared in both the CD4 and CD8 compartments, likely as a result of convergent recombination. After the booster, most of the clones that had expanded following primary vaccination were detected again (96% of CD4 and roughly nine tenths of CD8), which suggests that memory was broadly maintained. Compared with the primary T-cell response, the secondary T-cell response was faster but weaker, reaching its peak on day 5 rather than on day 15.

In the paper's terms, the treatment or condition label means: live attenuated yellow fever vaccine strain. PBMCs were isolated from peripheral blood using a standard Ficoll-Paque protocol. Dynabeads CD4 and CD8 positive selection kits were used to isolate the CD4 and CD8 T-cell fractions. RNA was extracted with TriZol from bulk PBMCs, CD4 and CD8 fractions, and dextramer-positive and dextramer-negative fractions. V was cut back by 0 bases and J by 8 bases, leaving a gap of 13 bases between them. The germline V gene (reference sequence) sets CDR1 to LGHDT and CDR2 to YNNKEL. From cysteine to phenylalanine, the CDR3 is 14 amino acids long. The read is trimmed to its CDR3 DNA, 42 bases read in frame from base 1.

The V and J segments used are TRBV3-1 and TRBJ1-1; TRBD1 could be the D gene, as 6 bases match. The receptor was derived from a man younger than 35 who received the YFV17D yellow fever vaccine. The specimen was CD4+ T cells sorted from PBMCs, collected 4 to 5 days after the first yellow fever vaccination. The nucleotide sequence is TGTGCCAGCAGCCAAGAATCCAGGGGCAGGGAAGCTTTCTTT. Its protein is CASSQESRGREAFF.